This passage covers 14 T cell receptor beta chains from one sample sequenced in a study of OX40 agonist ivuxolimab in advanced cancers. Sequencing used immunoSEQ multiplex PCR; TCRdb keeps in-frame clones, though not all of them. The repertoire holds 20,000 to 25,000 clones, around 84% seen once, with 20% to 30% in the top ten. Material: CD4+ or CD8+ T cells sorted from blood, obtained in a trial of the OX40 agonist ivuxolimab. The receptors were sampled from an adult with an advanced solid tumor such as melanoma, head and neck, liver or kidney cancer.

The chain combines TRBV28 with TRBJ1-1, with a weak D call TRBD1 (6 bases). Germline V gene lookup returns CDR1 MDHEN and CDR2 SYDVKM. With 1 base removed from V and 3 bases from J, the gap between germline ends came to 9 bases. The CDR3 covers 14 residues. Written as DNA, the CDR3 is TGTGCCAGCAGTTTATCAGGGGTGGACACTGAAGCTTTCTTT. It is translated as CASSLSGVDTEAFF. The whole variable domain, remainder taken from reference TRBV28 and TRBJ1-1, is DVKVTQSSRYLVKRTGEKVFLECVQDMDHENMFWYRQDPGLGLRLIYFSYDVKMKEKGDIPEGYSVSREKKERFSLILESASTNQTSMYLCASSLSGVDTEAFFGQGTRLTVV.

The CDR3 sequence: CASSRGPSGSLDEQFF. The CDR3 DNA follows: TGCGCCAGCAGCCGGGGGCCTAGCGGGAGTCTCGATGAGCAGTTCTTC. The chain links TRBV5-1 to TRBJ2-1; 10 bases fit TRBD2. Germline CDR1 SGHRS, CDR2 YFSETQ. This CDR3 has 16 amino acids. J lost 8 bases, V lost 4 bases, and 12 bases had no gene match.

The chain recombines TRBV7-9 with TRBJ2-1, with 9 bases aligning to TRBD1. The trim removed 4 bases at V and 5 bases at J, leaving 9 bases unmatched. This CDR3 is built from 16 residues. The V gene's germline CDR1 is SEHNR and CDR2 FQNEAQ (reference sequence). For the CDR3, the DNA is TGTGCCAGCAGCTGGGCCTCGGGACAGGGAAACAATGAGCAGTTCTTC. This gives the protein CASSWASGQGNNEQFF.

This rearrangement joins TRBV19 to TRBJ2-7, with D unresolved. V dropped 1 base and J dropped 7 bases, with 14 bases sitting between them. Germline CDR1 LNHDA, CDR2 SQIVND (reference sequence). The CDR3 is 14 amino acids. The CDR3 DNA is TGTGCCAGTAGTATAGGGGCAGGACGACAAGAGCAGTACTTC. Translating it yields CASSIGAGRQEQYF.

The chain links TRBV5-6 to TRBJ1-5, with 7 bases lining up with TRBD1. The J segment lost 6 bases and the V segment lost 1 base, leaving 4 bases of the junction unmatched. The CDR3 covers 14 residues. Germline V gene sequence: CDR1 SGHDT, CDR2 YYEEEE. This chain's CDR3 is CASSLQGVPQPQHF. CDR3 DNA: TGTGCCAGCAGCTTGCAGGGGGTTCCTCAGCCCCAGCATTTT.

The V and J genes are TRBV29-1 and TRBJ2-7, with a tentative D call TRBD2 (5 bases). Germline loops: CDR1 SQVTM, CDR2 ANQGSEA. Trimming removed 0 bases at V and 7 bases at J, with 19 bases between. The CDR3 is 15 amino acids. CDR3 region: CSVEDSRALFGEQYF. Here the CDR3 DNA reads TGCAGCGTTGAAGATTCGCGGGCCCTCTTCGGGGAGCAGTACTTC.

This chain uses TRBV30 with TRBJ2-7, with a weak D call TRBD2 (5 bases). The CDR3 contains 13 residues. Trimming stripped 0 bases from V and 6 bases from J, with 12 bases between. Germline CDR1 and CDR2: GTSNPN and SVGIG (reference sequence). CDR3 sequence (DNA): TGTGCCTGGAGTGTAGGGAGTTGGAGCGAGCAGTACTTC. Protein: CAWSVGSWSEQYF.

The chain uses TRBV9 and TRBJ2-2, with TRBD1 matching 8 bases. From germline, CDR1 is SGDLS and CDR2 YYNGEE. CDR3 size: 17 residues. Germline trimming cut 3 bases from V and 4 bases from J; bases unmatched to any gene: 11. The CDR3 DNA follows: TGTGCCAGCAGCGGACGGACAGGGAAAGTTCCCACCGGGGAGCTGTTTTTT. This encodes CASSGRTGKVPTGELFF.

The chain employs TRBV30 and TRBJ2-7; the D call may be TRBD1 or TRBD2 (5 bases each). Germline CDR1 is GTSNPN and CDR2 is SVGIG (reference sequence). V was shortened by 0 bases and J by 3 bases, with 9 bases between the two germline ends. This CDR3 has 13 residues. In nucleotides, the CDR3 is TGTGCCTGGAGTGTTGGGGGAAACTACGAGCAGTACTTC. Its translation is CAWSVGGNYEQYF. The full variable domain, in which reference TRBV30 and TRBJ2-7 provide the parts outside the CDR3, is SQTIHQWPATLVQPVGSPLSLECTVEGTSNPNLYWYRQAAGRGLQLLFYSVGIGQISSEVPQNLSASRPQDRQFILSSKKLLLSDSGFYLCAWSVGGNYEQYFGPGTRLTVT.

The chain has TRBV9 and TRBJ2-1, with 13 nucleotides matching TRBD2. The trim removed 4 bases at V and 10 bases at J, leaving 11 bases unmatched. Germline V gives CDR1 SGDLS, CDR2 YYNGEE. The CDR3 is made up of 16 amino acids. CDR3 amino acids: CASSKPRTSGGGEQFF. The CDR3 DNA is TGTGCCAGCAGCAAACCCCGGACTAGCGGGGGCGGGGAGCAGTTCTTC.

V gene TRBV12-5 combines with J gene TRBJ2-2; 11 bases map to TRBD2. V gave up 0 bases and J gave up 5 bases; unmatched junction bases: 5. The CDR3 consists of 17 residues. The germline CDR1 and CDR2 sequences are LGHNT and FRNRAP. The CDR3 DNA follows: TGTGCTAGTGGTTTGGTTTTAGCGGGAGGGCAAACCGGGGAGCTGTTTTTT. As protein: CASGLVLAGGQTGELFF.

The chain carries TRBV4-1 and TRBJ2-7; TRBD1 might be the D (6 bases). The germline CDR1 and CDR2 sequences are MGHRA and YSYEKL. V dropped 3 bases and J dropped 6 bases, with 12 bases sitting between them. The CDR3 sequence is 13 residues long. The CDR3 is CASSHSSGVEQYF. The DNA of the CDR3 is TGCGCCAGCAGCCATTCCTCAGGGGTCGAGCAGTACTTC.

The chain combines TRBV30 with TRBJ2-7; 7 bases align to TRBD1. The germline V gene has CDR1 GTSNPN and CDR2 SVGIG (reference sequence). The trim removed 0 bases at V and 3 bases at J, leaving 8 bases unmatched. The CDR3 has 15 residues. DNA for the CDR3: TGTGCCTGGAGTGTACCGAGGACAGGAGTCTACGAGCAGTACTTC. Protein product: CAWSVPRTGVYEQYF.

This chain joins TRBV27 and TRBJ2-6, with 7 bases matching TRBD1. The CDR3 extends over 17 amino acids. The V gene end was trimmed by 4 bases and the J gene end by 0 bases; junction bases not matched to a gene: 6. Germline V gives CDR1 MNHEY, CDR2 SMNVEV (reference sequence). The CDR3 DNA sequence: TGTGCCAGCAGTTCTACAGGGGTCCGCTCTGGGGCCAACGTCCTGACTTTC. Translation: CASSSTGVRSGANVLTF. The variable domain in full, completed from reference TRBV27 and TRBJ2-6, reads EAQVTQNPRYLITVTGKKLTVTCSQNMNHEYMSWYRQDPGLGLRQIYYSMNVEVTDKGDVPEGYKVSRKEKRNFPLILESPSPNQTSLYFCASSSTGVRSGANVLTFGAGSRLTVL.